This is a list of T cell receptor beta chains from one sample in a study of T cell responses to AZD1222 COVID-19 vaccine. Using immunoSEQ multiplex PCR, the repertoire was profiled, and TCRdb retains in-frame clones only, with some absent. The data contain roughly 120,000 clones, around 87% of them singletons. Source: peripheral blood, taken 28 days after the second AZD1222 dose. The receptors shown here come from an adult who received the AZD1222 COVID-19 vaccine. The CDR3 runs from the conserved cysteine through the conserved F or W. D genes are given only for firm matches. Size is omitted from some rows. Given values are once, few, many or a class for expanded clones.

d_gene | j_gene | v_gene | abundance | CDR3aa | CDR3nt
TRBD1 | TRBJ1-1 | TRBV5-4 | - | CASSLHLPGGTEAFF | TGTGCCAGCAGCTTGCATCTGCCAGGGGGCACTGAAGCTTTCTTT
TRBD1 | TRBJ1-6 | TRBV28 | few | CASSPYRGHSPLHF | TGTGCCAGCAGTCCATACAGGGGTCATTCACCCCTCCACTTT
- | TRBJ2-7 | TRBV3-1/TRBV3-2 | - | CASTGAAYEQYF | TGTGCCAGCACAGGCGCCGCCTACGAGCAGTACTTC
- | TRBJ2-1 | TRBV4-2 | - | CASSQVSSAYNEQFF | TGTGCCAGCAGCCAAGTTTCTTCCGCCTACAATGAGCAGTTCTTC
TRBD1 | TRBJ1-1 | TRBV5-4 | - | CASSYDRGVSEAFF | TGTGCCAGCAGCTATGACAGGGGGGTTTCTGAAGCTTTCTTT
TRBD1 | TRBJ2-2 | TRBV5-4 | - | CASSLTGGTGELFF | TGTGCCAGCAGCTTGACAGGGGGCACCGGGGAGCTGTTTTTT
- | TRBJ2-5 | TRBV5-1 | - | CASSLDGQHQETQYF | TGCGCCAGCAGCTTGGACGGACAGCACCAAGAGACCCAGTACTTC
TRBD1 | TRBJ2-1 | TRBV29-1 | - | CSVPHGQGEQFF | TGCAGCGTTCCCCACGGACAGGGAGAGCAGTTCTTC
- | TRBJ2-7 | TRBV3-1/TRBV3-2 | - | CASSQSLGGAYEQYF | TGTGCCAGCAGCCAGAGCCTAGGGGGGGCCTACGAGCAGTACTTC
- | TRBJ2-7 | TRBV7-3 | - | CASSSRRGEEQYF | TGTGCCAGCAGCTCCAGAAGGGGAGAAGAGCAGTACTTC
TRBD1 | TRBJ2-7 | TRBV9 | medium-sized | CASSVVGGDEQYF | TGTGCCAGCAGCGTGGTAGGGGGCGACGAGCAGTACTTC
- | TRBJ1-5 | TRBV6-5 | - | CASSYQGTGQPQHF | TGTGCCAGCAGTTACCAGGGGACTGGACAGCCCCAGCATTTT
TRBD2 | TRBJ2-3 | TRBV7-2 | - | CASSLSSRGAGQDTQYF | TGTGCCAGCAGCTTATCTTCGCGGGGGGCAGGTCAAGATACGCAGTATTTT
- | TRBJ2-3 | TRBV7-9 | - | CASSFWRTSTDTQYF | TGTGCCAGCAGCTTCTGGCGTACTAGCACAGATACGCAGTATTTT
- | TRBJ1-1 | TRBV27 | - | CATSRGTEAFF | TGTGCCACCTCTCGTGGCACTGAAGCTTTCTTT
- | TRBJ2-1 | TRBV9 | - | CASSVPDTYNEQFF | TGTGCCAGCAGCGTGCCCGACACGTACAATGAGCAGTTCTTC
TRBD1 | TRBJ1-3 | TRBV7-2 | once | CASSFQDRGGNTIYF | TGTGCCAGCAGCTTTCAGGACAGGGGCGGAAACACCATATATTTT
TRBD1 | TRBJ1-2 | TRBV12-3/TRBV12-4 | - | CASSVPGGGYTF | TGTGCCAGCAGTGTTCCAGGGGGTGGCTACACCTTC
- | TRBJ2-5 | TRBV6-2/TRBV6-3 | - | CASSLRGVQETQYF | TGTGCCAGCAGTCTAAGGGGGGTCCAAGAGACCCAGTACTTC
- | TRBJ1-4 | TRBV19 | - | CASSIGPPANEKLFF | TGTGCCAGTAGTATAGGCCCTCCGGCTAATGAAAAACTGTTTTTT
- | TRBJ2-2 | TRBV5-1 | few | CASSLFPGDTGELFF | TGCGCCAGCAGCTTGTTTCCAGGGGACACCGGGGAGCTGTTTTTT
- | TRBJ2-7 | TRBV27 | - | CASSPHRASAIRGSYEQYF | TGTGCCAGCAGTCCCCATCGGGCTAGCGCCATAAGGGGTAGCTACGAGCAGTACTTC
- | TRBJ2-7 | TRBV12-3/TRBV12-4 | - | CASSFANFYEQYF | TGTGCCAGCAGTTTCGCCAATTTCTACGAGCAGTACTTC
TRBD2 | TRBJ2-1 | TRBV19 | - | CASMAGGPDNEQFF | TGTGCCAGTATGGCGGGAGGGCCAGACAATGAGCAGTTCTTC
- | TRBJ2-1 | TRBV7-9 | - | CASSLNNNEQFF | TGTGCCAGCAGCTTAAATAACAATGAGCAGTTCTTC
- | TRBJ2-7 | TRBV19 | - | CASSIGAGYPYEQYF | TGTGCCAGTAGTATAGGGGCAGGGTACCCCTACGAGCAGTACTTC
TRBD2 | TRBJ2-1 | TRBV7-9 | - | CASSLLGTSGVGEQFF | TGTGCCAGCAGCTTATTAGGGACTAGCGGGGTGGGGGAGCAGTTCTTC
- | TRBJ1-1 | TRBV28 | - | CASSLWGNTEAFF | TGTGCCAGCAGTTTATGGGGGAACACTGAAGCTTTCTTT
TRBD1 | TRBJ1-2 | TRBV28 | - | CASSGTGDYGYTF | TGTGCCAGCAGTGGGACAGGTGACTATGGCTACACCTTC
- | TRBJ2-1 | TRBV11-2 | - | CASSPTGTYIYNEQFF | TGTGCCAGCAGCCCAACGGGAACTTACATATACAATGAGCAGTTCTTC
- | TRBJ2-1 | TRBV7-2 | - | CASSLVRDSFNEQFF | TGTGCCAGCAGCTTGGTACGGGACTCATTCAATGAGCAGTTCTTC
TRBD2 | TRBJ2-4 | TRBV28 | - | CASRPGGTSKNIQYF | TGTGCCAGCAGACCCGGAGGGACTAGCAAAAACATTCAGTACTTC
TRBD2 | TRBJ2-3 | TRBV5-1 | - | CASSPGPGLADPSTDTQYF | TGCGCCAGCAGCCCGGGCCCGGGACTAGCAGATCCTAGCACAGATACGCAGTATTTT
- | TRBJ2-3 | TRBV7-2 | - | CASSAYREDTQYF | TGTGCCAGCAGCGCCTACAGGGAAGATACGCAGTATTTT
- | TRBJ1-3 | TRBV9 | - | CASSVDQGLGNTIYF | TGTGCCAGCAGCGTAGATCAAGGACTGGGAAACACCATATATTTT
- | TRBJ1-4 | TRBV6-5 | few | CASNFGQINEKLFF | TGTGCCAGCAATTTTGGACAGATTAATGAAAAACTGTTTTTT
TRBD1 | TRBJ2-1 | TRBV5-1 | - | CASSLRSGGADGEQFF | TGCGCCAGCAGCTTGAGATCAGGGGGCGCAGACGGCGAGCAGTTCTTC
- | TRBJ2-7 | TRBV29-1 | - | CSVDQGGNEQYF | TGCAGCGTTGACCAGGGGGGCAACGAGCAGTACTTC
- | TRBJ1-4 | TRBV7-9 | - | CASSFNEKLFF | TGTGCCAGCAGCTTTAACGAAAAACTGTTTTTT
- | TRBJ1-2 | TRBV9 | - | CASSGTESGYTF | TGTGCCAGCAGCGGGACAGAGAGCGGCTACACCTTC
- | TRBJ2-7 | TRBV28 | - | CASSPRGYPTYEQYF | TGTGCCAGCAGTCCCCGTGGGTACCCTACCTACGAGCAGTACTTC
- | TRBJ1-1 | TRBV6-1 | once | CASSEREGRGTEAFF | TGTGCCAGCAGTGAAAGGGAGGGGAGGGGGACTGAAGCTTTCTTT
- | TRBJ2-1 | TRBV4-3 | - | CASSQDWSRKLYNEQFF | TGCGCCAGCAGCCAAGATTGGTCTAGGAAGCTATACAATGAGCAGTTCTTC
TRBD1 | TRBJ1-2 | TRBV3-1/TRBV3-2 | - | CASRPTGGWDYGYTF | TGTGCCAGCAGGCCTACAGGGGGCTGGGACTATGGCTACACCTTC